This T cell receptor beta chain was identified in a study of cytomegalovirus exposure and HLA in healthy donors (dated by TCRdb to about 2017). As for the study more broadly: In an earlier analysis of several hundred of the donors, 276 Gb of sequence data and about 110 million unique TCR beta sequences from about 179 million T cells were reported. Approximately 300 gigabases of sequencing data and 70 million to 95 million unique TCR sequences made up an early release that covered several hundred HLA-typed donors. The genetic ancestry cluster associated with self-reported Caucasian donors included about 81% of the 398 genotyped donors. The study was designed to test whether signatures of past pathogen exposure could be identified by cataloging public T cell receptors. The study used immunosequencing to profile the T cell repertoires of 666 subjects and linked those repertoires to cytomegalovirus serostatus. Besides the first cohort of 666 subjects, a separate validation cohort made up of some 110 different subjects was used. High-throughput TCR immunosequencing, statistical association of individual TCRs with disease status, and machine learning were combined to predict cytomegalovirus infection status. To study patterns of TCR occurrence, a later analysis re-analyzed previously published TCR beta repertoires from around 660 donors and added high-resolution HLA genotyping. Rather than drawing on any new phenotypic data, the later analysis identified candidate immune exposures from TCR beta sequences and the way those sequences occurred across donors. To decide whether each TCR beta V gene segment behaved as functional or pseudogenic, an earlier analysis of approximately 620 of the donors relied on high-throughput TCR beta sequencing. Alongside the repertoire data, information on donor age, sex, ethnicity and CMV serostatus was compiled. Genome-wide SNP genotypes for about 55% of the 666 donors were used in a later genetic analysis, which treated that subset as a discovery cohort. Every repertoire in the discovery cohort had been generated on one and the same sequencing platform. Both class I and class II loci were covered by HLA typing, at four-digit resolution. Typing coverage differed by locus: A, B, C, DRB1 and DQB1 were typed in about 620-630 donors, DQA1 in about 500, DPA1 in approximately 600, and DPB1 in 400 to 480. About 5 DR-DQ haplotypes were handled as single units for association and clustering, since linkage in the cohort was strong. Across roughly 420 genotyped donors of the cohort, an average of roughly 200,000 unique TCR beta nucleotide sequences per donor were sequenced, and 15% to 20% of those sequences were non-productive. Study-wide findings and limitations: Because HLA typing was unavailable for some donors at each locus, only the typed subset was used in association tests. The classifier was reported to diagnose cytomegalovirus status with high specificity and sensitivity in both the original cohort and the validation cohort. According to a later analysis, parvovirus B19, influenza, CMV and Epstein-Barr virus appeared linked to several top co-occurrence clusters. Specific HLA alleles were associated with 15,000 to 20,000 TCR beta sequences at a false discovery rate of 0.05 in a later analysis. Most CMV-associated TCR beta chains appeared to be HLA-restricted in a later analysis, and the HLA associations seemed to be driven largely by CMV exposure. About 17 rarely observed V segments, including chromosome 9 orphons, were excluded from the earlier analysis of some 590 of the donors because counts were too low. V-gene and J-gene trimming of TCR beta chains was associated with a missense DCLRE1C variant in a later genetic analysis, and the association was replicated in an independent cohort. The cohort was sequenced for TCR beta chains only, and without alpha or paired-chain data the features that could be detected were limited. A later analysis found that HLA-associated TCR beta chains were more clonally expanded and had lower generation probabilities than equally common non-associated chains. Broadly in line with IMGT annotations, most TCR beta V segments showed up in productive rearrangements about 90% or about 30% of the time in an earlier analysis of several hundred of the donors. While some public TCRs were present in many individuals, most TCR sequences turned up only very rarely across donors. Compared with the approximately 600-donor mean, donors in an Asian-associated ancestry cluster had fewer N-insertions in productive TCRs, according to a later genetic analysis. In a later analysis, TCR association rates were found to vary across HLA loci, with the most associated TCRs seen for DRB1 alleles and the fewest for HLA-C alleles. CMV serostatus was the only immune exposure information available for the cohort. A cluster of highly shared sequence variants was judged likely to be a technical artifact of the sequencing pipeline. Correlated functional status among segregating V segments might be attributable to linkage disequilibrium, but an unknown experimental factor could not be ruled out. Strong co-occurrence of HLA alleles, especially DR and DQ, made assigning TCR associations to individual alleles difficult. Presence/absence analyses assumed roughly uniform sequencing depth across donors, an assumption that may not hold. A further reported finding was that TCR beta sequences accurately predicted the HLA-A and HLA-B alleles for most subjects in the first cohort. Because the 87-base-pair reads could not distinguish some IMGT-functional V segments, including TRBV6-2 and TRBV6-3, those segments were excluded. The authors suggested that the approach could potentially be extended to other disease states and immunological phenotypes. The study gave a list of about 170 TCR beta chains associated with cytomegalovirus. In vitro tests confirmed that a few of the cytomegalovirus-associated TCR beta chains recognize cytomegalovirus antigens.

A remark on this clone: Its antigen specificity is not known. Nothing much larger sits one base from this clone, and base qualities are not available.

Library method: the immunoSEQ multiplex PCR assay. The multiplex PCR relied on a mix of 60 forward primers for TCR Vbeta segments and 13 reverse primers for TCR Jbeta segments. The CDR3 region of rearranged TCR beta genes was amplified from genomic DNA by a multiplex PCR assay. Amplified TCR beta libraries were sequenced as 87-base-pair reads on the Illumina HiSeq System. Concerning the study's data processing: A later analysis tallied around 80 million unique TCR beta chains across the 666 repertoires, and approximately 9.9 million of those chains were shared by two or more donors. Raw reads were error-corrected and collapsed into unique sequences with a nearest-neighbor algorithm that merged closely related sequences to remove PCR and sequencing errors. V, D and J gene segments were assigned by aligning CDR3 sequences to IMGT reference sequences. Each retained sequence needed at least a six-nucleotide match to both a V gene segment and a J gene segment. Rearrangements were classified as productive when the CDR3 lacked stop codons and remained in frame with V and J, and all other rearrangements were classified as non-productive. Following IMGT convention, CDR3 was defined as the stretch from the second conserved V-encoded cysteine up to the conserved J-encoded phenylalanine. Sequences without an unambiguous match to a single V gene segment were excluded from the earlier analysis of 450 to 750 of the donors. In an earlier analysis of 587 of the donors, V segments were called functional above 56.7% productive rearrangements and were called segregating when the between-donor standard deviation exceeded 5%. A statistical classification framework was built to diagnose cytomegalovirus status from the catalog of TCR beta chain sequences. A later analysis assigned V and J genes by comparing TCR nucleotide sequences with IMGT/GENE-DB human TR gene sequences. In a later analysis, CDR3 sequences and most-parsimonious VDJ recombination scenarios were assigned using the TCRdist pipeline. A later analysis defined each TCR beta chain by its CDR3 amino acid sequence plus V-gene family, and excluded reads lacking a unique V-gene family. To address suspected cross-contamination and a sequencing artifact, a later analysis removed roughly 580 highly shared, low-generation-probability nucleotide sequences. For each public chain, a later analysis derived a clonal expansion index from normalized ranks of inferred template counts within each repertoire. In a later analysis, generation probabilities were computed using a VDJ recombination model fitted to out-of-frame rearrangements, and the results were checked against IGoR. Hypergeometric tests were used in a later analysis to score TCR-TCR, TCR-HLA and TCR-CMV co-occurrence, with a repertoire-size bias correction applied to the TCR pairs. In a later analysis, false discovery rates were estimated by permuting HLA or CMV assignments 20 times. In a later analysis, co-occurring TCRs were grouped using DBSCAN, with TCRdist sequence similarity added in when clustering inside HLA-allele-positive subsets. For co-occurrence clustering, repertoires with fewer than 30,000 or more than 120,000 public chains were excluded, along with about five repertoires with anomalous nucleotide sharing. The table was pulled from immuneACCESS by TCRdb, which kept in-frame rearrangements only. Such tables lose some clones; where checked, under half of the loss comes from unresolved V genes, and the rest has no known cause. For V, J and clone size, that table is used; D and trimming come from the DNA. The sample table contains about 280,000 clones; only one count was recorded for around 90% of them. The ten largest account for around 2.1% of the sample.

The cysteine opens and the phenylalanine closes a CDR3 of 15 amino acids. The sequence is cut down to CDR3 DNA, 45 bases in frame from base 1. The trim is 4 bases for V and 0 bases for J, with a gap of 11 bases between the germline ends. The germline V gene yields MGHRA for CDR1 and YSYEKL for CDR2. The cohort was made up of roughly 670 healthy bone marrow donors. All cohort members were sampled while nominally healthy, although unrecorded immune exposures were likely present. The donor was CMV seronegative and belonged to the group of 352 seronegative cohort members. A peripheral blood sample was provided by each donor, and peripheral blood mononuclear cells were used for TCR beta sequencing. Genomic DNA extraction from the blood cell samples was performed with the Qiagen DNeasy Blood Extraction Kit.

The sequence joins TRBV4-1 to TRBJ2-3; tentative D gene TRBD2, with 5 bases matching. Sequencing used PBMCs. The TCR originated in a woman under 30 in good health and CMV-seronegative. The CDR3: CASSRAGVSTDTQYF. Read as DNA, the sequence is TGCGCCAGCAGCCGAGCCGGGGTTAGCACAGATACGCAGTATTTT.